A single sample gave rise to the 16 T cell receptor beta chains below, sequenced in a study of identical twins. TCRdb processed the 5' RACE reads anew with MiXCR; each CDR3 protein has one entry. The table lists about 890,000 distinct CDR3 sequences, roughly an eighth of them singletons. The sample also formed part of further work on yellow fever vaccine responses in identical twins.

Sequencing was carried out using PBMCs. The receptor set was obtained from a young woman in good health.

This clonotype was observed a few times. V is TRBV24-1 and J is TRBJ2-3; 9 bases are shared with TRBD2. V was clipped by 3 bases and J by 5 bases; unmatched bases: 11. The CDR3 covers 17 residues. Per the germline V gene, CDR1 is KGHDR and CDR2 is SFDVKD. CDR3 residues: CATSDTDSGSGKDTQYF. The CDR3 DNA reads as TGTGCCACCAGTGATACCGATAGCGGGAGTGGAAAAGATACGCAGTATTTT.

This clonotype occurred a few times. The CDR3 loop reads CASSTHLPREGRSGANVLTF. In DNA form, the CDR3 reads TGTGCCAGCAGCACTCACCTCCCTCGGGAGGGCCGGTCTGGGGCCAACGTCCTGACTTTC. V usage is TRBV9 and J usage is TRBJ2-6; TRBD2 matches at 8 bases. Germline V gene data show CDR1 as SGDLS and CDR2 as YYNGEE. CDR3 length equals 20 residues. V gave up 4 bases and J gave up 1 base; unmatched junction bases: 16.

CDR3 amino acids: CATSRHTDTQYF. The CDR3 DNA reads TGTGCCACCAGCAGACATACAGATACGCAGTATTTT. V is TRBV15 and J is TRBJ2-3, with D unresolved. Germline-derived CDR1 and CDR2 are LNHNV and YYDKDF (reference sequence). V lost 2 bases and J lost 3, with 3 bases in between. The CDR3 is made up of 12 amino acids.

This clonotype was counted between two and nine times. This chain links TRBV29-1 with TRBJ2-5; 10 nucleotides line up with TRBD2. The CDR3 is made up of 14 amino acids. Trimming removed 4 bases from V and 7 bases from J; junction bases left unmatched: 9. CDR1 and CDR2 (germline): SQVTM, ANQGSEA. The DNA for the CDR3 is TGCAGCGTTGCCCCAGCGGGGGGGAGTGGGACCCAGTACTTC. Translating gives CSVAPAGGSGTQYF.

The chain couples TRBV7-2 to TRBJ2-1, with 8 nucleotides matching TRBD1. This CDR3 is 15 amino acids long. J gave up 8 bases and V 2 bases, and 8 bases lay outside the gene matches. CDR1 is SGHTA and CDR2 is FQGNSA in the germline V gene. This chain's CDR3 is CASSLSGQGKYEQFF. In nucleotides, the CDR3 is TGTGCCAGCAGCTTATCCGGACAGGGTAAATATGAGCAGTTCTTC.

This chain links TRBV4-2 with TRBJ2-3; TRBD2 agrees at 8 bases. This CDR3 has 14 amino acids. The J segment lost 4 bases and the V segment lost 5 bases, leaving 5 bases of the junction unmatched. Looked up from germline, CDR1 is LGHNA and CDR2 is YNFKEQ. The CDR3 is CASSWDGRADTQYF. In nucleotides, the CDR3 is TGTGCCAGCAGCTGGGACGGGAGGGCAGATACGCAGTATTTT.

This clonotype was observed a few times. The chain uses TRBV11-2 and TRBJ2-1, with 12 nucleotides matching TRBD2. The germline V gene has CDR1 SGHAT and CDR2 FQNNGV. With 0 bases clipped from V and 3 bases from J, the junction kept 9 bases outside the gene matches. The CDR3 sequence is 19 residues long. The CDR3 DNA reads TGTGCCAGCAGCTTAGATGGGTCTAGCGGGGGGGGAATCTACAATGAGCAGTTCTTC. Its protein product is CASSLDGSSGGGIYNEQFF.

The chain combines TRBV11-2 with TRBJ2-3; 13 bases line up with TRBD2. The CDR3 is 19 amino acids. Germline-derived CDR1 and CDR2 are SGHAT and FQNNGV. The J segment lost 3 bases and the V segment lost 5 bases, leaving 14 bases of the junction unmatched. CDR3 DNA sequence: TGTGCCAGCAGCCACGGACTAGCGGGAGACCTCACCGTGACAGATACGCAGTATTTT. Encoded protein: CASSHGLAGDLTVTDTQYF. The full variable domain, completed using reference TRBV11-2 and TRBJ2-3, is EAGVAQSPRYKIIEKRQSVAFWCNPISGHATLYWYQQILGQGPKLLIQFQNNGVVDDSQLPKDRFSAERLKGVDSTLKIQPAKLEDSAVYLCASSHGLAGDLTVTDTQYFGPGTRLTVL.

This clonotype has a single count. The CDR3 sequence: CASRQTSGAVEQYF. CDR3 coding DNA: TGTGCCAGCAGGCAGACTAGCGGTGCTGTGGAGCAGTACTTC. The rearrangement links TRBV2 to TRBJ2-7; 9 positions agree with TRBD2. V dropped 6 bases and J dropped 7; count of bases not matched to a gene: 10. The CDR3 sequence is 14 residues long. CDR1 SNHLY and CDR2 FYNNEI come from the germline V gene.

This clonotype was observed a handful of times. J is TRBJ2-5 and V is TRBV13; D remains unclear. The CDR3 spans 14 residues. Deletions cut 5 bases from V and 5 bases from J, with 15 bases between. Germline lookup yields CDR1 PRHDT and CDR2 FYEKMQ (reference sequence). The CDR3 coding sequence is TGTGCCAGCAGCAACCAGGCTTGGCTGGAGACCCAGTACTTC. It yields the protein CASSNQAWLETQYF.

This clonotype showed up many times. The chain recombines TRBV29-1 with TRBJ2-7; 7 bases line up with TRBD1. Losses at the gene ends were 1 base for V and 4 bases for J; bases not matched to a gene: 7. There are 14 residues in the CDR3. From germline, CDR1 is SQVTM and CDR2 ANQGSEA. The CDR3 loop is CSVEGVGGIYEQYF. CDR3 in DNA: TGCAGCGTTGAAGGGGTAGGGGGCATATACGAGCAGTACTTC.

CDR3 amino acids: CAIIQSASYNEQFF. The CDR3 DNA sequence: TGTGCCATCATTCAGAGTGCCTCCTACAATGAGCAGTTCTTC. The chain recombines TRBV10-3 with TRBJ2-1; D is uncertain. Trimming removed 7 bases at V and 0 bases at J, with 10 bases between. The CDR3 loop spans 14 amino acids. CDR1 is ENHRY and CDR2 is SYGVKD in the germline V gene.

J is TRBJ2-7 and V is TRBV15; 10 nucleotides line up with TRBD2. The V and J ends lost 0 bases and 3 bases, in that order; junction bases with no gene match: 11. This CDR3 is 18 amino acids long. Germline V CDR1 and CDR2: LNHNV, YYDKDF (reference sequence). CDR3 amino acids: CATSRDLMASGRFYEQYF. For the CDR3, the DNA is TGTGCCACCAGCAGAGATCTCATGGCTAGCGGGAGATTCTACGAGCAGTACTTC.

V usage is TRBV5-1 and J usage is TRBJ2-3; D gene uncertain. Germline values: CDR1 SGHRS, CDR2 YFSETQ. The CDR3 is 15 amino acids. With 6 bases removed from V and 0 bases from J, the gap between germline ends came to 14 bases. The CDR3 region has the DNA TGCGCCAGCACCTTCTGGGCTCCTAGCACAGATACGCAGTATTTT. Amino acid sequence: CASTFWAPSTDTQYF.

In this sample, this clonotype turned up a few times. The rearrangement joins TRBV12-3 or TRBV12-4 to TRBJ1-2; D not resolved. V was cut by 1 base and J by 4 bases, with 13 bases left in between. The CDR3 is 15 residues long. The CDR3 DNA is TGTGCCAGCAGTTTAGGGGCAGGAGAGATCTATGGCTACACCTTC. Translation: CASSLGAGEIYGYTF.

This clonotype was observed many times. The gene calls are TRBV4-1 and TRBJ1-5, with D unclear. The CDR3 loop spans 13 amino acids. Germline CDR1 MGHRA, CDR2 YSYEKL. The germline V and J ends were trimmed by 2 bases and 0 bases, with 2 bases remaining between them. CDR3 region: CASSQSSNQPQHF. CDR3 in DNA: TGCGCCAGCAGCCAAAGTAGCAATCAGCCCCAGCATTTT.